The TCR beta chain described here comes from a study of T cell responses to AZD1222 COVID-19 vaccine. The germline V gene has CDR1 PRHDT and CDR2 FYEKMQ (reference sequence). CDR3 length equals 14 residues. V shed 2 bases and J shed 0 bases, with 5 bases lying between them. TCRdb keeps only in-frame clones here, not all; method: immunoSEQ multiplex PCR. The sample records tens of thousands of clones, 90% being singletons. The source material was peripheral blood, sampled on day 0 of AZD1222 vaccination. V usage is TRBV13 and J usage is TRBJ1-5; D not certain. This TCR was recovered from an adult in good health. Written as DNA, the CDR3 is TGTGCCAGCAGCTTATGGGGTAGCAATCAGCCCCAGCATTTT. Its translation: CASSLWGSNQPQHF.